This is a list of T cell receptor beta chains from one sample in a study of T cells after yellow fever vaccination. TCRdb reprocessed the 5' RACE reads with MiXCR, giving one entry per CDR3 protein. This table holds more than 25,000 distinct CDR3 sequences, over 3.5% found once. The starting material was PBMCs, either bulk or a sorted T-cell subset (CD4+, CD8+, memory, or dextramer-sorted; not recorded which), obtained on the day of the yellow fever booster vaccination. The receptor source for this set is a man in his late teens or twenties who received the YFV17D yellow fever vaccine. Each CDR3 is given with its conserved first and last residue. The D gene is left open where the match is weak. For some rows the clone size is stated as once, few or many, or as a class when expanded; others skip it.

v_gene	j_gene	d_gene	abundance	CDR3nt	CDR3aa
TRBV20-1	TRBJ2-3	TRBD2	-	TGCAGTGCGAAGCCGGGAGGGGGCACAGATACGCAGTATTTT	CSAKPGGGTDTQYF
TRBV7-2	TRBJ1-5	-	many	TGTGCCAGCAGCCCCGACAGTGGAAATCAGCCCCAGCATTTT	CASSPDSGNQPQHF
TRBV5-4	TRBJ2-6	-	few	TGTGCCAGCAGGAAAGACTCCTCTGGGGCCAACGTCCTGACTTTC	CASRKDSSGANVLTF
TRBV3-1	TRBJ1-3	-	-	TGTGCCAGCGGGGGGAGGGACTCTGGAAACACCATATATTTT	CASGGRDSGNTIYF
TRBV21-1	TRBJ2-5	-	-	TGTGCCAGCAGCAAACCCAGGGGGACTAGCGGGGGGTCAGAGACCCAGTACTTC	CASSKPRGTSGGSETQYF
TRBV18	TRBJ2-1	-	few	TGTGCCAGCTCACCTCTATTCCCAGGCGATGAGCAGTTCTTC	CASSPLFPGDEQFF
TRBV6-4	TRBJ2-1	TRBD2	medium-sized	TGTGCCAGCAGTGAAACTAGCGGGGGGGCACATGAGCAGTTCTTC	CASSETSGGAHEQFF
TRBV5-1	TRBJ1-5	-	many	TGCGCCAGCAGCTTGGGTCTCCCGGCGGGTCAGCCCCAGCATTTT	CASSLGLPAGQPQHF
TRBV5-1	TRBJ1-2	-	many	TGCGCCAGCAGCCAGGACAAGGTTGGCTACACCTTC	CASSQDKVGYTF
TRBV20-1	TRBJ2-1	-	many	TGCAGTGCCCCAGGGGACTGGGAGGAGCAGTTCTTC	CSAPGDWEEQFF
TRBV18	TRBJ2-2	-	many	TGTGCCAGCTCACCACCCTTTCGTTGGGGCCACACCGGGGAGCTGTTTTTT	CASSPPFRWGHTGELFF
TRBV7-2	TRBJ2-1	TRBD2	many	TGTGCCAGCAGCTTTCTTGTAGCGGGGGGCCGCTCAAATGAGCAGTTCTTC	CASSFLVAGGRSNEQFF
TRBV7-9	TRBJ1-2	-	-	TGTGCCAGCAGCCCCGAAAACGATGGCTACACCTTC	CASSPENDGYTF
TRBV4-1	TRBJ1-5	-	many	TGCGCCAGCAGCCAAGGGGTACGCTCAGGAGGCAATCAGCCCCAGCATTTT	CASSQGVRSGGNQPQHF
TRBV5-1	TRBJ2-2	TRBD1	many	TGCGCCAGCAGCTTGGGACAGGGAGTCGAAACCGGGGAGCTGTTTTTT	CASSLGQGVETGELFF
TRBV6-2/TRBV6-3	TRBJ2-5	TRBD1	many	TGTGCCAGCAGTGACAGACAGGGTCGGGAGACCCAGTACTTC	CASSDRQGRETQYF
TRBV5-1	TRBJ1-2	-	many	TGCGCCAGCAGCTTGGACGGAGGGTATGGCTACACCTTC	CASSLDGGYGYTF
TRBV5-1	TRBJ2-6	TRBD1	many	TGCGCCAGCAGCGGAGGGACAGGAAACTCTGGGGCCAACGTCCTGACTTTC	CASSGGTGNSGANVLTF
TRBV4-1	TRBJ1-5	TRBD1	many	TGCGCCAGCAGCGCAGGGGGATACCGGGATAGCAATCAGCCCCAGCATTTT	CASSAGGYRDSNQPQHF
TRBV7-9	TRBJ2-3	TRBD2	many	TGTGCCAGCAGCTCCGGGGGGGGCTCTCGCACAGATACGCAGTATTTT	CASSSGGGSRTDTQYF
TRBV11-3	TRBJ2-3	-	-	TGTGCCAGCAGCTTAGGGGGGGCGGAAGATACGCAGTATTTT	CASSLGGAEDTQYF
TRBV29-1	TRBJ2-4	-	many	TGCAGCGCCTTACAGGGAGCCAAAAACATTCAGTACTTC	CSALQGAKNIQYF
TRBV20-1	TRBJ2-7	-	many	TGCAGTGCTAGAGCTAGAGGACCCCCAGTTTCGACTTACGAGCAGTACTTC	CSARARGPPVSTYEQYF
TRBV7-2	TRBJ2-1	TRBD1	many	TGTGCCAGCAGCTTTGCCAGGGGGCTGGACTTCAGCTCCTACAATGAGCAGTTCTTC	CASSFARGLDFSSYNEQFF
TRBV7-2	TRBJ2-5	-	many	TGTGCCAGCAGCCCTAGAGGCCAACAGACCCAGTACTTC	CASSPRGQQTQYF
TRBV4-3	TRBJ2-1	-	many	TGCGCCAGCAGCCAAGATCAGGGTGAGGTCAATGAGCAGTTCTTC	CASSQDQGEVNEQFF
TRBV5-1	TRBJ2-3	TRBD1	once	TGCGCCAGCAGCTCGACAGGGGATGCAGATACGCAGTATTTT	CASSSTGDADTQYF
TRBV11-2	TRBJ1-1	TRBD1	-	TGTGCCAGCAGCTTAACTGGGACAGGGAACACTGAAGCTTTCTTT	CASSLTGTGNTEAFF
TRBV20-1	TRBJ1-1	TRBD1	many	TGCAGTGCTAAAGCGGACAGGGGGGACACTGAAGCTTTCTTT	CSAKADRGDTEAFF
TRBV2	TRBJ2-3	-	few	TGTGCCAGCAACCGGGGGCTAGCTGGGGCAGATACGCAGTATTTT	CASNRGLAGADTQYF
TRBV15	TRBJ2-3	TRBD2	many	TGTGCCACCAGCAGAGCGGGGGAGGGGAGTGATACGCAGTATTTT	CATSRAGEGSDTQYF
TRBV5-5	TRBJ2-3	-	many	TGTGCCAGCAGGAGCCGTAACAGGCTCTTACCAGATACGCAGTATTTT	CASRSRNRLLPDTQYF
TRBV27	TRBJ1-2	TRBD1	many	TGTGCCAGCAGCGAATACAGGGGGGGTAGAGGCTACACCTTC	CASSEYRGGRGYTF
TRBV4-3	TRBJ1-1	-	few	TGCGCCAGCAGCCAAGAATGGCGGGTGAACACTGAAGCTTTCTTT	CASSQEWRVNTEAFF
TRBV5-1	TRBJ2-2	TRBD2	many	TGCGCCAGCAGCTTGGGACTAGCGGTCACCGGGGAGCTGTTTTTT	CASSLGLAVTGELFF
TRBV29-1	TRBJ2-7	-	many	TGCAGCGTAAGAGGGTTCGCCTACGAGCAGTACTTC	CSVRGFAYEQYF
TRBV7-9	TRBJ2-5	-	many	TGTGCCAGCAGCTTTAATCCCCAAGAGACCCAGTACTTC	CASSFNPQETQYF
TRBV6-6	TRBJ1-5	-	-	TGTGCCAGCAGTTCCCCCCGGGAGAATCAGCCCCAGCATTTT	CASSSPRENQPQHF
TRBV7-9	TRBJ2-3	TRBD1	many	TGTGCCAGCAGCCGAAACCCCGGGACAGGGTTTGGGAGTACAGATACGCAGTATTTT	CASSRNPGTGFGSTDTQYF
TRBV2	TRBJ1-1	-	-	TGTGCCAGCAGAGAACAGGGAAACATGAACACTGAAGCTTTCTTT	CASREQGNMNTEAFF
TRBV4-2	TRBJ2-3	-	many	TGTGCCAGCAGCCAAGATTTAGGGTTGGCGCAGTATTTT	CASSQDLGLAQYF
TRBV4-3	TRBJ1-1	-	medium-sized	TGCGCCAGCAGCCAAGCCGGGAACACTGAAGCTTTCTTT	CASSQAGNTEAFF
TRBV19	TRBJ2-7	TRBD1	-	TGTGCCAGTAGCGCAGGGGGCTCCTACGAGCAGTACTTC	CASSAGGSYEQYF
TRBV6-6	TRBJ2-1	-	many	TGTGCCAGCGGCGATTACAATGAGCAGTTCTTC	CASGDYNEQFF
TRBV20-1	TRBJ2-1	-	-	TGCAGTGCTAAAACCTTATATGCACCCGGGACTTCAAACGGGAATGAGCAGTTCTTC	CSAKTLYAPGTSNGNEQFF
TRBV30	TRBJ1-5	TRBD1	many	TGTGCCTGGAGCAAAGGGACAGGGTCTTACAATCAGCCCCAGCATTTT	CAWSKGTGSYNQPQHF
TRBV5-1	TRBJ2-3	-	-	TGCGCCAGCAGCCCAACGCATACGTCCACAGATACGCAGTATTTT	CASSPTHTSTDTQYF
TRBV7-8	TRBJ1-5	-	many	TGTGCCAGCAGCTCCCAGGGAATTCGACGCAATCAGCCCCAGCATTTT	CASSSQGIRRNQPQHF
TRBV6-1	TRBJ2-6	-	many	TGTGCCAGCAGTGAAGGGCTGGGGGGGGCCAACGTCCTGACTTTC	CASSEGLGGANVLTF
TRBV20-1	TRBJ1-6	-	many	TGCAGTGCTAGGGGTCGGGAGACGGGGAATTCACCCCTCCACTTT	CSARGRETGNSPLHF
TRBV20-1	TRBJ1-2	-	many	TGCAGTGCTAGAGATAGGGGGGGGACCGTTGGCTACACCTTC	CSARDRGGTVGYTF
TRBV4-3	TRBJ1-4	-	many	TGCGCCAGCAGCCAAGTTTCCCCAGGGCCGAGGGAAAAACTGTTTTTT	CASSQVSPGPREKLFF
TRBV5-1	TRBJ1-3	-	many	TGCGCCAGCAGCGCCTCAGGATTCTCTGGAAACACCATATATTTT	CASSASGFSGNTIYF
TRBV2	TRBJ2-3	TRBD2	many	TGTGCCAGCAGTGGACACGGGGGGGCGCAAAGTGAGGATACGCAGTATTTT	CASSGHGGAQSEDTQYF